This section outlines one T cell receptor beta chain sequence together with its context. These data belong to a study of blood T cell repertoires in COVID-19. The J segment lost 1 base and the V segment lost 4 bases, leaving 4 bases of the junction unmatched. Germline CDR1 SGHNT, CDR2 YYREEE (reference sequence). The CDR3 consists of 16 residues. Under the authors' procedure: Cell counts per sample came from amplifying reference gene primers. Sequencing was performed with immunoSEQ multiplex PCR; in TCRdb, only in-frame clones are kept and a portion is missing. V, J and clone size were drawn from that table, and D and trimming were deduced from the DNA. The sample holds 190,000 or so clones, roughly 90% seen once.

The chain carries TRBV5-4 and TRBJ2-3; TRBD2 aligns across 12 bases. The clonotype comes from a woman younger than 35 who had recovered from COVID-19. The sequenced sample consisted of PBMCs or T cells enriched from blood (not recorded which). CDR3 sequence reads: CASSARLAGGTDTQYF. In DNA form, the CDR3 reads TGTGCCAGCAGCGCGAGACTAGCGGGAGGCACAGATACGCAGTATTTT. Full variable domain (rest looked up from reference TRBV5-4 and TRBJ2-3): ETGVTQSPTHLIKTRGQQVTLRCSSQSGHNTVSWYQQALGQGPQFIFQYYREEENGRGNFPPRFSGLQFPNYSSELNVNALELDDSALYLCASSARLAGGTDTQYFGPGTRLTVL.